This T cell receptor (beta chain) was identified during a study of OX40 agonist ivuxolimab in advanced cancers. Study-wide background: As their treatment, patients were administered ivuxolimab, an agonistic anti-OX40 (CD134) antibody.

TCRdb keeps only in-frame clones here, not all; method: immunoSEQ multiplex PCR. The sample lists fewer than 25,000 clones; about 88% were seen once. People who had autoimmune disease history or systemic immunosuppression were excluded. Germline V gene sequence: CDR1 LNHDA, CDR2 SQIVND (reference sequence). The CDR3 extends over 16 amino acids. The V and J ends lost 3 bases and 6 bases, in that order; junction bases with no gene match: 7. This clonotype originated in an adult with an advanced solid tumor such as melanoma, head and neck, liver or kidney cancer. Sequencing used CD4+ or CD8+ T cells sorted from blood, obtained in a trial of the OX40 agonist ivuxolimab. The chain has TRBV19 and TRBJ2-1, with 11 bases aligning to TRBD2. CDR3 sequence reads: CASSMLLAGEVNEQFF. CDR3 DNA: TGTGCCAGTAGTATGCTACTAGCGGGAGAGGTCAATGAGCAGTTCTTC.